This entry lists 10 T cell receptor beta chains sequenced from one sample in a study of human T cells and chemical hapten exposure. TCRdb used MiXCR to reprocess the 5' RACE reads, holding one entry per CDR3 protein. The sample has 150,000 or so distinct CDR3 sequences; 3.5% to 5% are singletons. It was from unfractionated whole blood that total RNA was extracted. The receptors stem from a female donor in good health.

In its sample, this clonotype was seen many times. The V and J genes are TRBV5-6 and TRBJ1-1, with D possibly TRBD1 on 5 matching bases. The CDR3 has 14 residues. V was cut by 1 base and J by 5 bases, with 12 bases left in between. Germline V gene data show CDR1 as SGHDT and CDR2 as YYEEEE. DNA of the CDR3: TGTGCCAGCAGCTTGTGGGGGTTGTGGACTGAAGCTTTCTTT. It codes for CASSLWGLWTEAFF.

In its sample, this clonotype was seen many times. V is TRBV10-3 and J is TRBJ2-3, with D perhaps TRBD2 (7 bases). CDR1 is ENHRY and CDR2 is SYGVKD in the germline V gene. Trimming took off 6 bases at V and 0 bases at J, with 16 bases between the two ends. This CDR3 has 16 amino acids. In DNA form, the CDR3 reads TGTGCCATCAGCACTTCGGGCGGGGGCAGCACAGATACGCAGTATTTT. This codes for CAISTSGGGSTDTQYF.

This clonotype was counted at least ten times. The chain carries TRBV2 and TRBJ2-7; either TRBD1 or TRBD2 may supply D (6 bases each). CDR3 length: 14 residues. V gave up 6 bases and J gave up 0 bases, with 12 bases separating them. Germline CDR1 and CDR2: SNHLY and FYNNEI. The CDR3 sequence: CASRSGGRSYEQYF. The CDR3 coding sequence is TGTGCCAGCAGGTCCGGGGGCCGCTCCTACGAGCAGTACTTC.

This clonotype was observed many times. The DNA of the CDR3 is TGCGCCAGCAGTGACCTCCGGGCCAATAATTCACCCCTCCACTTT. This translates into CASSDLRANNSPLHF. The chain joins TRBV10-2 to TRBJ1-6, with D uncertain. Germline V gives CDR1 WSHSY, CDR2 SAAADI. The CDR3 contains 15 residues. V lost 3 bases to trimming and J lost 5 bases, with 11 bases between them.

This clonotype was counted ten times or more. V gene TRBV28 combines with J gene TRBJ1-5; 7 positions agree with TRBD1. In germline, CDR1 is MDHEN, CDR2 SYDVKM. Trimming cost V 2 bases and J 3 bases; bases outside gene matches: 10. The CDR3 extends over 17 amino acids. CDR3 bases: TGTGCCAGCAGTTTAGAGGCAGGGGGAATTCTCAATCAGCCCCAGCATTTT. Translation gives CASSLEAGGILNQPQHF.

This clonotype was recorded many times. V gene TRBV10-3 combines with J gene TRBJ2-1; 8 nucleotides line up with TRBD2. Looked up from germline, CDR1 is ENHRY and CDR2 is SYGVKD. This CDR3 contains 15 residues. The junction had 8 bases not matched to a gene; V was cut back by 5 bases and J by 5 bases. The CDR3 loop reads CAISSLAGENNEQFF. The DNA for the CDR3 is TGTGCCATCAGTTCCCTAGCGGGTGAAAACAATGAGCAGTTCTTC.

This clonotype was observed many times. V gene TRBV18 combines with J gene TRBJ1-1; 7 bases fit TRBD1. Germline V gene sequence: CDR1 KGHSH, CDR2 LQKENI. The CDR3 contains 15 residues. V was pared by 5 bases and J by 4 bases, with 10 bases of the junction left unmatched. The CDR3 is CASSGMDRRGTEAFF. CDR3 nucleotide sequence: TGTGCCAGCTCAGGGATGGACAGGAGGGGCACTGAAGCTTTCTTT. Filled out from reference TRBV18 and TRBJ1-1, the complete variable domain reads NAGVMQNPRHLVRRRGQEARLRCSPMKGHSHVYWYRQLPEEGLKFMVYLQKENIIDESGMPKERFSAEFPKEGPSILRIQQVVRGDSAAYFCASSGMDRRGTEAFFGQGTRLTVV.

The genes are TRBV9 and TRBJ1-4; no firm D call. This CDR3 comprises 13 residues. Per the germline V gene, CDR1 is SGDLS and CDR2 is YYNGEE. V was trimmed by 0 bases and J by 4 bases, leaving 4 bases between them. The DNA for the CDR3 is TGTGCCAGCAGCGTAGGTCTTAATGAAAAACTGTTTTTT. Its translation is CASSVGLNEKLFF.

Details on this clonotype: This could be a read error, since a much larger clone is one nucleotide away. The chain carries TRBV28 and TRBJ1-6, with a weak D call TRBD1 (6 bases). CDR1 is MDHEN, CDR2 SYDVKM, per germline. Trimming cost V 3 bases and J 9 bases, with 18 bases left between them. The CDR3 is made up of 16 amino acids. CDR3 bases: TGTGCCAGCAGTTTGTGGGGGCGCTGGGGGAGTTCACCCCTCCACTTT. It yields the protein CASSLWGRWGSSPLHF.

V usage is TRBV9 and J usage is TRBJ2-1; 13 nucleotides align to TRBD2. Germline V gives CDR1 SGDLS, CDR2 YYNGEE. This CDR3 spans 16 amino acids. With V trimmed by 4 bases and J by 6 bases, 7 bases remained unmatched. The CDR3 reads CASSPRTSGGFNEQFF. For the CDR3, the DNA is TGTGCCAGCAGCCCCCGGACTAGCGGGGGATTCAATGAGCAGTTCTTC.